This T cell receptor (beta chain) originates from a study of monozygotic twins with inflammatory bowel disease. Whole-study findings and limits: There were differing immunosuppressive treatments, which may have added variability to patient repertoires. TCRbeta diversity (inverse Simpson) was lower in IBD patients than in healthy co-twins.

For each CDR3 protein, TCRdb gives one entry from its re-call of the 5' RACE reads, without DNA. The clone table shows approximately 400,000 distinct CDR3 sequences, with the ten largest holding 2% to 3%. Turning to this clonotype: Its specificity is unknown.

Material: blood. The sequence was collected from a human donor with ulcerative colitis or Crohn's disease, or a healthy co-twin of an affected twin (not recorded which).

The CDR3 spells CASSYVPVYSNQPQHF. The chain employs TRBV6-5 and TRBJ1-5. Germline V gene sequence: CDR1 MNHEY, CDR2 SVGAGI. The CDR3 is 16 residues long.